Below, 19 T cell receptor beta chains from the same sample are listed, as sequenced in a study of blood T cell repertoires in COVID-19. Sequencing used immunoSEQ multiplex PCR; TCRdb keeps in-frame clones, though not all of them. The table lists roughly 150,000 clones, around 89% of them singletons. Sequencing was done on a sample of peripheral blood. These TCRs come from a human donor in a cohort sampled during active COVID-19.

The V and J genes are TRBV29-1 and TRBJ1-2; the D gene is possibly TRBD1 (5 bases). CDR1 is SQVTM, CDR2 ANQGSEA, per germline. The CDR3 sequence is 15 residues long. Deletions cut 0 bases from V and 6 bases from J, with 17 bases between. The CDR3 DNA is TGCAGCGTTGAAGATCGACGCAGGGCTGGAAATGGCTACACCTTC. As protein: CSVEDRRRAGNGYTF.

The gene calls are TRBV6-5 and TRBJ2-1, with D possibly matching TRBD2 (7 bases). CDR1 is MNHEY and CDR2 is SVGAGI in the germline V gene. The ends were cut back, 4 bases at V and 4 bases at J, with 14 bases in the middle. This CDR3 is 15 amino acids long. CDR3 coding DNA: TGTGCCAGCAGTTGGGAGGGGGGGCGGTACAATGAGCAGTTCTTC. It specifies CASSWEGGRYNEQFF.

The rearrangement uses TRBV27 and TRBJ2-7; D gene ambiguous. CDR1 and CDR2 from the germline V gene are MNHEY and SMNVEV (reference sequence). The ends were cut back, 2 bases at V and 10 bases at J, with 9 bases in the middle. The CDR3 runs 11 residues. The CDR3 protein is CASSLRGVQYF. CDR3 in DNA: TGTGCCAGCAGTTTACGAGGTGTTCAGTACTTC.

In this sample, this clone turned up a few times. The rearrangement uses TRBV27 and TRBJ2-7; 8 bases map to TRBD1. V dropped 4 bases and J dropped 3; count of bases not matched to a gene: 8. The CDR3 covers 15 residues. Germline CDR1 MNHEY, CDR2 SMNVEV (reference sequence). CDR3 bases: TGTGCCAGCAGTTCGTCAGGGGGCCCATTCTACGAGCAGTACTTC. Its translation is CASSSSGGPFYEQYF.

The V and J genes are TRBV4-2 and TRBJ2-5; the D gene is possibly TRBD2 (6 bases). This CDR3 has 13 residues. With 1 base removed from V and 5 bases from J, the gap between germline ends came to 8 bases. The germline V gene encodes CDR1 LGHNA and CDR2 YNFKEQ. The CDR3 DNA sequence: TGTGCCAGCAGCCAAGCCGGAGGGGAGACCCAGTACTTC. It codes for CASSQAGGETQYF.

This chain connects TRBV19 to TRBJ2-2, with 7 bases aligning to TRBD1. The CDR3 totals 14 residues. Trimming at V came to 8 bases and at J to 4 bases, leaving 7 bases not matched to a gene. Germline CDR1 reads LNHDA; CDR2 reads SQIVND (reference sequence). In DNA form, the CDR3 reads TGTGCCAGTGAAAGGGGGCATGGCACCGGGGAGCTGTTTTTT. This gives the protein CASERGHGTGELFF. Drawing the rest from reference TRBV19 and TRBJ2-2, the complete variable domain is DGGITQSPKYLFRKEGQNVTLSCEQNLNHDAMYWYRQDPGQGLRLIYYSQIVNDFQKGDIAEGYSVSREKKESFPLTVTSAQKNPTAFYLCASERGHGTGELFFGEGSRLTVL.

This sequence joins TRBV4-1 and TRBJ2-7; the D is unclear. Trimming removed 4 bases from V and 2 bases from J, with 9 bases in between. This CDR3 comprises 13 residues. Germline lookup yields CDR1 MGHRA and CDR2 YSYEKL. CDR3 bases: TGCGCCAGCAGCCCAGGTCAGACCTACGAGCAGTACTTC. Amino acid sequence: CASSPGQTYEQYF.

The chain employs TRBV6-5 and TRBJ2-7, with TRBD1 matching 10 bases. This CDR3 contains 15 residues. Germline V lookup: CDR1 MNHEY, CDR2 SVGAGI. V shed 2 bases and J 2 bases; nucleotides not matched to a gene: 3. The DNA of the CDR3 is TGTGCCAGCAGTTACGGGGGGACAGGGGCCTACGAGCAGTACTTC. Residues: CASSYGGTGAYEQYF.

The chain joins TRBV6-2 or TRBV6-3 to TRBJ1-4; D is unresolved. The CDR3 spans 15 residues. Germline-derived CDR1 and CDR2 are MNHEY and SVGEGT. V shed 2 bases and J shed 3 bases, with 10 bases lying between them. CDR3 region: CASSYVIAANEKLFF. CDR3 coding DNA: TGTGCCAGCAGTTACGTGATAGCGGCTAATGAAAAACTGTTTTTT.

The chain links TRBV28 to TRBJ2-5; maybe TRBD2 (5 bases). V lost 2 bases, J lost 7 bases, and 14 bases lay in between. Germline V CDR1 and CDR2: MDHEN, SYDVKM. CDR3 length: 14 amino acids. The CDR3 sequence: CASSLGPGGGTQYF. As DNA, the CDR3 is TGTGCCAGCAGTTTAGGGCCAGGAGGAGGGACCCAGTACTTC.

This clone showed up many times. The chain joins TRBV6-1 to TRBJ1-6; D is unresolved. The CDR3 is 14 residues long. The V end lost 1 base, the J end lost 7 bases, and 8 bases lay between the germline ends. The V gene's germline CDR1 is MNHNS and CDR2 SASEGT. The CDR3 sequence is CASSEGGKNSPLHF. CDR3 bases: TGTGCCAGCAGTGAAGGCGGGAAAAATTCACCCCTCCACTTT.

J is TRBJ1-6 and V is TRBV18; 7 positions agree with TRBD1. There are 14 residues in the CDR3. The V gene's germline CDR1 is KGHSH and CDR2 LQKENI. Germline trimming cut 6 bases from V and 8 bases from J; bases unmatched to any gene: 7. CDR3 residues: CASSGTAGDSPLHF. CDR3 bases: TGTGCCAGCTCGGGGACAGCAGGAGATTCACCCCTCCACTTT.

V is TRBV5-4 and J is TRBJ1-2, with 9 nucleotides matching TRBD1. The CDR3 sequence is 13 residues long. V lost 4 bases, J lost 8 bases, and 6 bases stayed unmatched. The germline CDR1 and CDR2 sequences are SGHNT and YYREEE (reference sequence). This chain's CDR3 is CASSKGQGEGYTF. The CDR3 bases are TGTGCCAGCAGCAAGGGACAGGGTGAAGGCTACACCTTC.

This chain links TRBV6-6 with TRBJ2-6; TRBD1 is a possible D gene (6 bases). V lost 5 bases to trimming and J lost 0 bases, with 17 bases between them. There are 18 residues in the CDR3. Looked up from germline, CDR1 is MNHNY and CDR2 is SVGAGI (reference sequence). This chain's CDR3 is CASSRYRVSGSGANVLTF. The CDR3 bases are TGTGCCAGCAGTCGATACAGGGTATCAGGCTCTGGGGCCAACGTCCTGACTTTC.

This rearrangement joins TRBV4-1 to TRBJ2-3; 9 nucleotides agree with TRBD1. The germline CDR1 and CDR2 sequences are MGHRA and YSYEKL. The CDR3 length is 15 residues. J was trimmed by 2 bases and V by 2 bases; bases with no gene match: 2. CDR3 sequence: CASSQRDRDTDTQYF. In DNA, the CDR3 is TGCGCCAGCAGCCAACGGGACAGGGACACAGATACGCAGTATTTT.

The rearrangement joins TRBV4-1 to TRBJ2-7; 8 nucleotides align to TRBD2. The germline gives CDR1 MGHRA, CDR2 YSYEKL. The CDR3 loop spans 15 amino acids. V was pared by 2 bases and J by 3 bases, with 6 bases of the junction left unmatched. The CDR3 sequence is CASSQTGGGYYEQYF. DNA of the CDR3: TGCGCCAGCAGCCAAACTGGCGGGGGGTACTACGAGCAGTACTTC.

This chain links TRBV27 with TRBJ2-5, with TRBD1 identical over 12 bases. The CDR3 extends over 16 amino acids. Germline CDR1 is MNHEY and CDR2 is SMNVEV (reference sequence). V lost 5 bases and J lost 5; bases outside the gene matches: 9. DNA of the CDR3: TGTGCCAGCAGTCGGGACAGGGGGCGTTTAGATGAGACCCAGTACTTC. Its protein product is CASSRDRGRLDETQYF.

This chain links TRBV6-5 with TRBJ2-3, with 11 nucleotides matching TRBD1. This CDR3 spans 14 amino acids. The germline gives CDR1 MNHEY, CDR2 SVGAGI. In DNA, the CDR3 is TGTGCTATGCGGGGGACAGGGGGTCCAGATACGCAGTATTTT. This encodes CAMRGTGGPDTQYF.

The chain links TRBV24-1 to TRBJ2-5; possibly TRBD2 for D (7 bases). The CDR3 is made up of 15 amino acids. Deletions cut 4 bases from V and 4 bases from J, with 15 bases between. Germline V lookup: CDR1 KGHDR, CDR2 SFDVKD. CDR3 coding DNA: TGTGCCACCAGTGACGGGGGGACAATGGGAGAGACCCAGTACTTC. Its translation: CATSDGGTMGETQYF.